The T cell receptor beta chain under discussion was sequenced for a study of T-cell memory formation after mild COVID-19. In the study overall: TCR clustering was largely donor specific. Whole-study findings and limits: There were some responding clones in pre-infection memory, which suggested that cross-reactive memory had joined. While clones contracting from day 15 to 85 were balanced between CD4 and CD8, later expanders leaned CD4+.

To note about this clonotype: Its specificity is not known.

Germline trimming cut 5 bases from V and 5 bases from J; bases unmatched to any gene: 9. Germline V gene lookup returns CDR1 MNHEY and CDR2 SMNVEV (reference sequence). This CDR3 has 14 amino acids. It was 5'RACE with constant-segment primers that produced the TCR alpha and TCR beta cDNA libraries, which carried sample barcodes and UMIs. TCRdb re-called the 5' RACE reads with MiXCR, one entry per CDR3 protein. The table records approximately 500,000 distinct CDR3 sequences, approximately 25% of them present only once. Sample: PBMCs or a T cell subset sorted from them (not recorded which). The V gene is TRBV27, the J gene TRBJ2-7; 7 bases align to TRBD1. This receptor was taken from an adult woman who had mild COVID-19 (a few samples of this study predate the infection). Cell type and time point are not known. CDR3 DNA sequence: TGTGCCAGCAGTCCTACAGGGGTCTTTGACGAGCAGTACTTC. Encoded protein: CASSPTGVFDEQYF.